A selection of T cell receptor beta chains follows, all from one sample in a study of T-cell memory formation after mild COVID-19. TCRdb re-derived calls from the 5' RACE reads in MiXCR, one entry per CDR3 protein. The table has around 310,000 distinct CDR3 sequences, around a sixth seen once. The source material was PBMCs or a T cell subset sorted from them (not recorded which). The receptors derive from a man younger than 30 who had mild COVID-19 (a few samples of this study predate the infection). Cell type and time point are not known. CDR3s include the opening cysteine and the closing phenylalanine or tryptophan. Each record gives: CDR3 DNA, CDR3 protein, clone size, D gene, J gene, V gene. A D gene is named only where the DNA matches it firmly. Not all rows give a size; the values are once, few, many and, for expanded clones, a class.

CDR3 DNA: TGTGCCACCAGTGCGGGGACAGGTGAAAAACTGTTTTTT
CDR3 protein: CATSAGTGEKLFF
clone size: NA
D gene: TRBD1
J gene: TRBJ1-4
V gene: TRBV24-1

CDR3 DNA: TGTGCCAGCAGCTCAAATAGCAATCAGCCCCAGCATTTT
CDR3 protein: CASSSNSNQPQHF
clone size: few
D gene: NA
J gene: TRBJ1-5
V gene: TRBV6-6

CDR3 DNA: TGTGCCAGCAGTCGACAGGGGTCCGGGGATGAGCAGTTCTTC
CDR3 protein: CASSRQGSGDEQFF
clone size: many
D gene: TRBD1
J gene: TRBJ2-1
V gene: TRBV6-4

CDR3 DNA: TGTGCCATCAGTGAGGGGGGCAGCAGGAACGATGGCTACACCTTC
CDR3 protein: CAISEGGSRNDGYTF
clone size: few
D gene: NA
J gene: TRBJ1-2
V gene: TRBV10-3

CDR3 DNA: TGTGCCACCACTTCAGGGAACCCGAGCACAGATACGCAGTATTTT
CDR3 protein: CATTSGNPSTDTQYF
clone size: few
D gene: NA
J gene: TRBJ2-3
V gene: TRBV24-1

CDR3 DNA: TGTGCCAGCAGCCAAGACCCTCAGGGCTCCTACAATGAGCAGTTCTTC
CDR3 protein: CASSQDPQGSYNEQFF
clone size: few
D gene: NA
J gene: TRBJ2-1
V gene: TRBV3-1

CDR3 DNA: TGTGCCAGCAGTCAGCTAGCGGGGGAGCCCGTCCACCAGTACTTC
CDR3 protein: CASSQLAGEPVHQYF
clone size: few
D gene: TRBD2
J gene: TRBJ2-5
V gene: TRBV27

CDR3 DNA: TGTGCCAGCAGCCCGGGACTAGCCCCAGATACGCAGTATTTT
CDR3 protein: CASSPGLAPDTQYF
clone size: few
D gene: TRBD2
J gene: TRBJ2-3
V gene: TRBV7-2

CDR3 DNA: TGTGCCAGCAGCACAGGGACAGGGGAATATCAGCCCCAGCATTTT
CDR3 protein: CASSTGTGEYQPQHF
clone size: few
D gene: TRBD1
J gene: TRBJ1-5
V gene: TRBV5-8

CDR3 DNA: TGTGCCAGCAATAGTGTCGGGGGGCCGAGTGAGACCCAGTACTTC
CDR3 protein: CASNSVGGPSETQYF
clone size: few
D gene: NA
J gene: TRBJ2-5
V gene: TRBV7-2

CDR3 DNA: TGCAGTGCTAGAGATCCAACAGGGGCCAACACTGAAGCTTTCTTT
CDR3 protein: CSARDPTGANTEAFF
clone size: NA
D gene: TRBD1
J gene: TRBJ1-1
V gene: TRBV20-1

CDR3 DNA: TGTGCCAGCAGCTGGGGACTGGACACTGAAGCTTTCTTT
CDR3 protein: CASSWGLDTEAFF
clone size: few
D gene: NA
J gene: TRBJ1-1
V gene: TRBV7-9

CDR3 DNA: TGCGCCAGCAGCTTGCGGTTTACCGGGGAGCTGTTTTTT
CDR3 protein: CASSLRFTGELFF
clone size: many
D gene: NA
J gene: TRBJ2-2
V gene: TRBV5-1

CDR3 DNA: TGTGCCAGTAGTATCGCAGGGAAAAACAATGAGCAGTTCTTC
CDR3 protein: CASSIAGKNNEQFF
clone size: NA
D gene: NA
J gene: TRBJ2-1
V gene: TRBV19

CDR3 DNA: TGCGCCAGCAGCCCGCCGGGACGTACAAATCAGCCCCAGCATTTT
CDR3 protein: CASSPPGRTNQPQHF
clone size: few
D gene: NA
J gene: TRBJ1-5
V gene: TRBV4-1

CDR3 DNA: TGCAGTGCTTCCCAAAGGCCCCACGGGGGGCTGTTTTTT
CDR3 protein: CSASQRPHGGLFF
clone size: few
D gene: NA
J gene: TRBJ2-2
V gene: TRBV20-1

CDR3 DNA: TGTGCCAGCAGGTCGTTGGTCACTGAAGCTTTCTTT
CDR3 protein: CASRSLVTEAFF
clone size: NA
D gene: NA
J gene: TRBJ1-1
V gene: TRBV2

CDR3 DNA: TGTGCCAGCAGCCAAGCTTGGGCCAACTATGGCTACACCTTC
CDR3 protein: CASSQAWANYGYTF
clone size: NA
D gene: NA
J gene: TRBJ1-2
V gene: TRBV3-1

CDR3 DNA: TGTGCCAGCAGCATCAGCCGGGACAGCTACAATGAGCAGTTCTTC
CDR3 protein: CASSISRDSYNEQFF
clone size: few
D gene: TRBD1
J gene: TRBJ2-1
V gene: TRBV7-2

CDR3 DNA: TGTGCCAGCAGTTTCATCCCGGGGTTAACAGATACGCAGTATTTT
CDR3 protein: CASSFIPGLTDTQYF
clone size: many
D gene: NA
J gene: TRBJ2-3
V gene: TRBV12-3/TRBV12-4

CDR3 DNA: TGTGCCAGTAGTCGACAGGACGGGGAGCTGTTTTTT
CDR3 protein: CASSRQDGELFF
clone size: NA
D gene: NA
J gene: TRBJ2-2
V gene: TRBV19

CDR3 DNA: TGTGCCAGCAGCCCTGGGACAGGACGACAAGTTCAGTACTTC
CDR3 protein: CASSPGTGRQVQYF
clone size: few
D gene: TRBD1
J gene: TRBJ2-4
V gene: TRBV5-5

CDR3 DNA: TGTGCCAGCGGACAGGGGGCTTGGACTGAAGCTTTCTTT
CDR3 protein: CASGQGAWTEAFF
clone size: few
D gene: TRBD1
J gene: TRBJ1-1
V gene: TRBV25-1

CDR3 DNA: TGTGCCAGCAGCCGCCAGCCGGCAGGACAGCTAGGAAACACCATATATTTT
CDR3 protein: CASSRQPAGQLGNTIYF
clone size: few
D gene: NA
J gene: TRBJ1-3
V gene: TRBV3-1

CDR3 DNA: TGTGCCAGCAGCGCAACGTTCGAGTATGGCTACACCTTC
CDR3 protein: CASSATFEYGYTF
clone size: NA
D gene: NA
J gene: TRBJ1-2
V gene: TRBV6-5